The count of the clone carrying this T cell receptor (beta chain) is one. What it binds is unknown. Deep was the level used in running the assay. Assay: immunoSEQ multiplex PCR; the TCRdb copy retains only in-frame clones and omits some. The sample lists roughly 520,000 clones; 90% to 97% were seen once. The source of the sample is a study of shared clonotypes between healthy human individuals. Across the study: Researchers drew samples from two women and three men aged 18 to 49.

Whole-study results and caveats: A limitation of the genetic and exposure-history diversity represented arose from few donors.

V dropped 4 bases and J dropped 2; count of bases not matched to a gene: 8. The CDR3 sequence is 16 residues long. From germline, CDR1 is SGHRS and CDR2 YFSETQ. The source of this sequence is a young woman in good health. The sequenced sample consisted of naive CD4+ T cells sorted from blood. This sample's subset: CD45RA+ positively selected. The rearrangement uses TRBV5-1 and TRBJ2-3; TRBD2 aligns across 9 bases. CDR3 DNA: TGCGCCAGCAGCGGAGGGACTAGCTCATTCACAGATACGCAGTATTTT. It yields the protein CASSGGTSSFTDTQYF.